Following are 6 T cell receptor beta chains from one sample sequenced in a study of response to subunit inactivated influenza vaccine. TCRdb processed the RT-PCR reads anew with MiXCR; each CDR3 protein has one entry. The sample includes roughly 500,000 distinct CDR3 sequences, around 21% of them seen just once. The same data also went into a second study, on T cells expressing NK-cell markers. This second study notes: TCR beta cDNA was generated via 5'RACE template switching incorporating UMIs.

The sample was CD4+ T cells sorted from PBMCs, taken 12 days after vaccination. All receptors come from a man aged 45-65 years who received an inactivated influenza vaccine.

This clonotype was counted only a few times. The chain carries TRBV7-9 and TRBJ2-2; D is possibly TRBD2 (6 bases). The ends were cut back, 4 bases at V and 4 bases at J, with 16 bases in the middle. Germline lookup yields CDR1 SEHNR and CDR2 FQNEAQ (reference sequence). CDR3 length: 16 amino acids. DNA of the CDR3: TGTGCCAGCAGCTCTTCCAGGACTACAACCACCGGGGAGCTGTTTTTT. This gives the protein CASSSSRTTTTGELFF.

This chain joins TRBV7-9 and TRBJ2-3, with unresolved D. From germline, CDR1 is SEHNR and CDR2 FQNEAQ (reference sequence). Deletions cut 5 bases from V and 2 bases from J, with 8 bases between. The length of the CDR3 is 13 residues. The CDR3: CASSPLNTDTQYF. The CDR3 DNA sequence: TGTGCCAGCAGCCCCCTGAACACAGATACGCAGTATTTT.

The V call is TRBV10-3, the J call TRBJ2-5; 11 nucleotides match TRBD1. The V gene end was trimmed by 6 bases and the J gene end by 2 bases; junction bases not matched to a gene: 8. CDR3 length equals 16 residues. Germline CDR1 is ENHRY and CDR2 is SYGVKD. The CDR3 loop is CAISLGTGGSQETQYF. DNA of the CDR3: TGTGCCATCAGCTTGGGGACAGGGGGTTCGCAAGAGACCCAGTACTTC.

The chain joins TRBV6-5 to TRBJ1-5; unclear D gene. CDR3 length: 14 amino acids. CDR1 is MNHEY, CDR2 SVGAGI, per germline. V dropped 2 bases and J dropped 1 base, with 6 bases sitting between them. CDR3 nucleotides: TGTGCCAGCAGTTACACCGGGAGCAATCAGCCCCAGCATTTT. It yields the protein CASSYTGSNQPQHF.

This clonotype appeared many times. The chain joins TRBV27 to TRBJ1-2, with 8 positions matching TRBD1. This CDR3 region has 16 residues. Germline assignment: CDR1 MNHEY and CDR2 SMNVEV (reference sequence). The V gene end was trimmed by 3 bases and the J gene end by 6 bases; junction bases not matched to a gene: 12. The CDR3 sequence: CASSFGRGQGRDGYTF. In DNA form, the CDR3 reads TGTGCCAGCAGTTTCGGACGAGGACAGGGTAGGGATGGCTACACCTTC.

This clonotype came up a few times. The V and J genes are TRBV7-2 and TRBJ1-1; 8 bases match TRBD1. V shed 4 bases and J 7 bases; nucleotides not matched to a gene: 2. The CDR3 is 12 amino acids. Germline V lookup: CDR1 SGHTA, CDR2 FQGNSA. CDR3 region: CASSSQGDEAFF. In DNA form, the CDR3 reads TGTGCCAGCAGCTCACAGGGGGATGAAGCTTTCTTT.